What follows are 18 T cell receptor beta chains derived from one specimen sequenced in a study of Tregs in tolerant kidney transplant recipients. This table comes from immunoSEQ multiplex PCR, and its TCRdb copy is limited to in-frame clones, with some not included. The sample has about 46,000 clones, under 95% seen once. Specimen: Tregs from blood. The source of these receptors is a human donor in good health.

This rearrangement joins TRBV5-1 to TRBJ2-2; TRBD2 aligns across 11 bases. CDR3 length: 19 amino acids. CDR1 is SGHRS, CDR2 YFSETQ, per germline. V gave up 4 bases and J gave up 1 base; unmatched junction bases: 12. For the CDR3, the DNA is TGCGCCAGCAGCGCTGGACCCTCCGGGACTAGCGGGAACACCGGGGAGCTGTTTTTT. Its translation: CASSAGPSGTSGNTGELFF.

CDR3 in amino acids: CASSLRTGADTQYF. The CDR3 nucleotides are TGCGCCAGCAGCTTGAGGACGGGCGCAGATACGCAGTATTTT. V is TRBV5-1 and J is TRBJ2-3; D ambiguous. V shed 1 base and J shed 4 bases, with 10 bases lying between them. In germline, CDR1 is SGHRS, CDR2 YFSETQ. The CDR3 is made up of 14 amino acids.

The chain carries TRBV30 and TRBJ1-2; the match to TRBD1 covers 7 bases. Trimming at V came to 2 bases and at J to 7 bases, leaving 1 base not matched to a gene. The CDR3 extends over 11 amino acids. The germline gives CDR1 GTSNPN, CDR2 SVGIG (reference sequence). The CDR3, as DNA: TGTGCCTGGAGTTCAGGGGGTGGCTACACCTTC. This encodes CAWSSGGGYTF.

The chain is built from TRBV9 and TRBJ2-5, with 12 bases matching TRBD2. Losses at the gene ends were 0 bases for V and 7 bases for J; bases not matched to a gene: 7. CDR3 length equals 16 residues. Germline lookup yields CDR1 SGDLS and CDR2 YYNGEE. The CDR3 DNA reads TGTGCCAGCAGCGTAGGGGCTAGCGGGGGGGCCGGGACCCAGTACTTC. This codes for CASSVGASGGAGTQYF.

As for this clone: The sample carries other DNA sequences with the same CDR3. The chain recombines TRBV6-6 with TRBJ1-2; no clear D gene. Trimming took 6 bases from V and 6 from J, leaving 17 bases between them. This CDR3 is built from 14 residues. Germline V gives CDR1 MNHNY, CDR2 SVGAGI (reference sequence). In nucleotides, the CDR3 is TGTGCCAGCAGACACAGAGAAATCATAGATGGCTACACCTTC. This sequence encodes CASRHREIIDGYTF.

The rearrangement joins TRBV11-3 to TRBJ2-5; D not certain. Looked up from germline, CDR1 is SGHNT and CDR2 is YENEEA. CDR3 size: 12 residues. Trimming shortened V by 5 bases and J by 5 bases, and 9 bases separated the two germline ends. CDR3 sequence: CASSKNGETQYF. The CDR3 DNA sequence: TGTGCCAGCAGCAAAAATGGGGAGACCCAGTACTTC. Complete variable domain (other parts from reference TRBV11-3 and TRBJ2-5): EAGVVQSPRYKIIEKKQPVAFWCNPISGHNTLYWYLQNLGQGPELLIRYENEEAVDDSQLPKDRFSAERLKGVDSTLKIQPAELGDSAVYLCASSKNGETQYFGPGTRLLVL.

The genes are TRBV5-1 and TRBJ2-3; 9 nucleotides match TRBD1. Germline V gene sequence: CDR1 SGHRS, CDR2 YFSETQ. The J segment lost 0 bases and the V segment lost 3 bases, leaving 5 bases of the junction unmatched. CDR3 length equals 16 residues. DNA for the CDR3: TGCGCCAGCAGCTGGACCGGACAGGGGAGCACAGATACGCAGTATTTT. It encodes CASSWTGQGSTDTQYF.

With respect to this clone: This same CDR3 is encoded by further DNA sequences in the sample. The chain recombines TRBV7-9 with TRBJ1-1; no clear D. Germline-derived CDR1 and CDR2 are SEHNR and FQNEAQ (reference sequence). V lost 5 bases, J lost 3 bases, and 10 bases lay in between. The CDR3 spans 13 residues. CDR3 in amino acids: CASSRGKDTEAFF. DNA for the CDR3: TGTGCCAGCAGCCGAGGAAAGGACACTGAAGCTTTCTTT.

This chain uses TRBV9 with TRBJ2-7; maybe TRBD1 (5 bases). In germline, CDR1 is SGDLS, CDR2 YYNGEE. The ends were cut back, 0 bases at V and 4 bases at J, with 11 bases in the middle. CDR3 length equals 14 residues. CDR3 coding DNA: TGTGCCAGCAGCGTAGCTGTGGGGCTGTACGAGCAGTACTTC. It is translated as CASSVAVGLYEQYF.

This clone was counted once. V and J are TRBV5-1 and TRBJ2-2, with D possibly matching TRBD1 (5 bases). This CDR3 region has 15 residues. V lost 2 bases and J 9 bases, leaving 17 bases between the germline ends. Germline V lookup: CDR1 SGHRS, CDR2 YFSETQ. The CDR3 DNA reads TGCGCCAGCAGCTTCGACGCCCTTCAGGGCTGGGAGCTGTTTTTT. It is translated as CASSFDALQGWELFF. The entire variable domain, with the rest obtained from reference TRBV5-1 and TRBJ2-2, is as follows: KAGVTQTPRYLIKTRGQQVTLSCSPISGHRSVSWYQQTPGQGLQFLFEYFSETQRNKGNFPGRFSGRQFSNSRSEMNVSTLELGDSALYLCASSFDALQGWELFFGEGSRLTVL.

The rearrangement joins TRBV7-8 to TRBJ2-5; D may be TRBD1 (6 bases). In germline, CDR1 is SGHVS, CDR2 FQNEAQ. Trimming stripped 2 bases from V and 3 bases from J, with 16 bases between. CDR3 length: 16 residues. In DNA, the CDR3 is TGTGCCAGCAGCTTAAGGAGTGCGGACAGTAAAGAGACCCAGTACTTC. Amino acid sequence: CASSLRSADSKETQYF.

There are a few counts of this clone. V usage is TRBV15 and J usage is TRBJ1-1; no clear D gene. CDR1 is LNHNV, CDR2 YYDKDF, per germline (reference sequence). The CDR3 has 12 amino acids. The ends were cut back, 2 bases at V and 9 bases at J, with 10 bases in the middle. The CDR3 sequence: CATSRPPAQAFF. The CDR3 coding sequence is TGTGCCACCAGCAGACCCCCGGCCCAAGCTTTCTTT.

V is TRBV10-3 and J is TRBJ2-7; 8 nucleotides align to TRBD2. With 3 bases clipped from V and 3 bases from J, the junction kept 7 bases outside the gene matches. Germline-derived CDR1 and CDR2 are ENHRY and SYGVKD. The CDR3 has 15 residues. CDR3 sequence: CAISDRGSGSYEQYF. CDR3 sequence (DNA): TGTGCCATCAGTGACCGTGGGAGCGGGAGCTACGAGCAGTACTTC.

This chain links TRBV5-4 with TRBJ2-5; TRBD2 might be the D (6 bases). V dropped 5 bases and J dropped 5 bases, with 19 bases sitting between them. The CDR3 contains 15 residues. Germline CDR1 is SGHNT and CDR2 is YYREEE (reference sequence). CDR3 bases: TGTGCCAGCAGGGGGGGAGTCACACGCGGGGAGACCCAGTACTTC. Encoded protein: CASRGGVTRGETQYF.

The genes are TRBV5-1 and TRBJ1-1; 10 bases match TRBD1. V lost 4 bases, J lost 8 bases, and 2 bases stayed unmatched. CDR1 SGHRS and CDR2 YFSETQ come from the germline V gene. The CDR3 runs to 12 residues. CDR3 protein: CASSVDRGEAFF. The CDR3 DNA reads TGCGCCAGCAGCGTGGACAGGGGGGAAGCTTTCTTT.

This chain joins TRBV5-1 and TRBJ1-1; D might be TRBD1 (5 bases). CDR3 length: 15 amino acids. The germline gives CDR1 SGHRS, CDR2 YFSETQ. The V gene lost 5 bases and the J gene lost 3 bases, with 17 bases spanning the gap. The CDR3 nucleotides are TGCGCCAGCAGTTTTGTTGGGGCGGGGGACACTGAAGCTTTCTTT. It specifies CASSFVGAGDTEAFF.

The chain recombines TRBV29-1 with TRBJ2-3; no firm D call. The length of the CDR3 is 13 residues. Trimming took 5 bases from V and 4 from J, leaving 13 bases between them. CDR1 and CDR2 (germline): SQVTM, ANQGSEA. CDR3 sequence: CSVSPSLADTQYF. CDR3 nucleotide sequence: TGCAGCGTTAGCCCCTCATTGGCAGATACGCAGTATTTT.

This clone has a handful of counts. The V gene is TRBV4-2, the J gene TRBJ2-7; TRBD1 matches at 7 bases. The CDR3 length is 15 residues. Germline CDR1 is LGHNA and CDR2 is YNFKEQ. After removal of 0 bases from V and 2 bases from J, the junction contained 4 bases not matched to a gene. CDR3: CASSQETGHPYEQYF. In nucleotides, the CDR3 is TGTGCCAGCAGCCAAGAGACAGGGCATCCCTACGAGCAGTACTTC.